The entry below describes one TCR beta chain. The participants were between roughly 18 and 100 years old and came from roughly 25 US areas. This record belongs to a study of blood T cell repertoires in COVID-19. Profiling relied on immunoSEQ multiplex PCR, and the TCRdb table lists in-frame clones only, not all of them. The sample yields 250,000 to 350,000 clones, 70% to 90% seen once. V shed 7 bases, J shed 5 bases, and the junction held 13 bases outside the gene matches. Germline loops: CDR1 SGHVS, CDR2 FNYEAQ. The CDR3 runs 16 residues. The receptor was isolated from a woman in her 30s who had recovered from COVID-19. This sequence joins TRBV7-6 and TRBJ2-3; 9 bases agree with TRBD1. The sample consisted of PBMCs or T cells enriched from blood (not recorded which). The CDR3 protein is CASTPRTGDSGDTQYF. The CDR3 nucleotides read TGTGCCAGCACCCCCCGGACAGGGGATTCAGGAGATACGCAGTATTTT.